A single sample gave rise to the 22 T cell receptor beta chains below, sequenced in a study of CD4 T cells in lung cancer. These receptors are not linked to any known antigen. TCRdb keeps only in-frame clones here, not all; method: immunoSEQ multiplex PCR. The sample records some 2,000 clones, 70% to 85% being singletons. Mutant 27-mer peptides stimulated the PBMCs for more than 10 days before restimulation with peptide-pulsed autologous B cells. Live IFNgamma-secreting T cells were sorted after restimulation with peptide-pulsed B cells. For about 14 to 22 days, sorted cells were expanded at roughly 3 or 10 per well. Source material: a CD4+ T cell line or clone grown in culture. The source is a woman in her sixties with non-small cell lung cancer. Some clones in this sample may be carry-over from other donors' samples.

The chain employs TRBV28 and TRBJ2-3; D unresolved. V was trimmed by 2 bases and J by 4 bases, leaving 13 bases between them. Per germline, CDR1 MDHEN and CDR2 SYDVKM. The CDR3 covers 15 residues. The CDR3 loop reads CASSLEGFSADTQYF. The DNA for the CDR3 is TGTGCCAGCAGTTTAGAAGGCTTCAGCGCAGATACGCAGTATTTT.

The CDR3 nucleotides read TGTGCCAGTAGTATGCAGGCTACAACTAATGAAAAACTGTTTTTT. Its protein is CASSMQATTNEKLFF. The genes are TRBV19 and TRBJ1-4; D is unclear. V lost 3 bases and J lost 0, with 8 bases in between. The CDR3 is made up of 15 amino acids. CDR1 LNHDA and CDR2 SQIVND come from the germline V gene (reference sequence).

This clone was seen a few times. V and J are TRBV19 and TRBJ1-1, with D unresolved. Trimming took 1 base from V and 4 from J, leaving 7 bases between them. The CDR3 consists of 13 residues. CDR1 and CDR2 from the germline V gene are LNHDA and SQIVND (reference sequence). The CDR3 DNA sequence: TGTGCCAGTAGTATAGGTAGGAGCACTGAAGCTTTCTTT. Translation gives CASSIGRSTEAFF.

This clone was found once. The V call is TRBV13, the J call TRBJ2-7, with TRBD1 as a possible D gene (6 bases). The V and J ends lost 2 bases and 7 bases respectively, with 21 bases between them. CDR1 and CDR2 (germline): PRHDT, FYEKMQ (reference sequence). The CDR3 runs to 16 residues. In DNA form, the CDR3 reads TGTGCCAGCAGCTTACTCCCGGACAGCACCAAAAGTGAGCAGTACTTC. Amino acids: CASSLLPDSTKSEQYF. Drawing the rest from reference TRBV13 and TRBJ2-7, the complete variable domain is AAGVIQSPRHLIKEKRETATLKCYPIPRHDTVYWYQQGPGQDPQFLISFYEKMQSDKGSIPDRFSAQQFSDYHSELNMSSLELGDSALYFCASSLLPDSTKSEQYFGPGTRLTVT.

The chain recombines TRBV19 with TRBJ1-2, with 10 bases that match TRBD1. V shed 0 bases, J shed 0 bases, and the junction held 4 bases outside the gene matches. Germline values: CDR1 LNHDA, CDR2 SQIVND (reference sequence). The length of the CDR3 is 17 residues. The CDR3 DNA sequence: TGTGCCAGTAGTATAGAGGCCGGACAGGGGGCTAACTATGGCTACACCTTC. Translated, it gives CASSIEAGQGANYGYTF. Full variable domain (remainder filled in from reference TRBV19 and TRBJ1-2): DGGITQSPKYLFRKEGQNVTLSCEQNLNHDAMYWYRQDPGQGLRLIYYSQIVNDFQKGDIAEGYSVSREKKESFPLTVTSAQKNPTAFYLCASSIEAGQGANYGYTFGSGTRLTVV.

The chain joins TRBV11-3 to TRBJ2-3; 7 bases fit TRBD1. Germline CDR1 SGHNT, CDR2 YENEEA. The J segment lost 0 bases and the V segment lost 5 bases, leaving 11 bases of the junction unmatched. There are 17 residues in the CDR3. In DNA, the CDR3 is TGTGCCAGCAGCCGGGGACCGGGACAGACAAGCACAGATACGCAGTATTTT. This gives the protein CASSRGPGQTSTDTQYF.

The chain is built from TRBV6-1 and TRBJ2-3; 10 bases are a match to TRBD2. CDR1 is MNHNS and CDR2 is SASEGT in the germline V gene. The CDR3 contains 16 residues. The J segment lost 7 bases and the V segment lost 11 bases, leaving 18 bases of the junction unmatched. The CDR3 DNA reads as TGTGCCTGTAGGGAAGCTAGCGGGGGTAGATGGAATACGCAGTATTTT. As protein: CACREASGGRWNTQYF.

This clone was counted a few times. The genes are TRBV9 and TRBJ2-2; a possible D gene is TRBD1 (5 bases). The CDR3 is 15 amino acids. CDR1 SGDLS and CDR2 YYNGEE come from the germline V gene. V lost 2 bases to trimming and J lost 1 base, with 9 bases between them. CDR3 residues: CASSVKQVNTGELFF. Here the CDR3 DNA reads TGTGCCAGCAGCGTTAAACAGGTGAACACCGGGGAGCTGTTTTTT. The complete variable domain, with remaining parts taken from reference TRBV9 and TRBJ2-2, reads DSGVTQTPKHLITATGQRVTLRCSPRSGDLSVYWYQQSLDQGLQFLIQYYNGEERAKGNILERFSAQQFPDLHSELNLSSLELGDSALYFCASSVKQVNTGELFFGEGSRLTVL.

This sequence joins TRBV25-1 and TRBJ2-5; 8 nucleotides line up with TRBD2. The germline gives CDR1 MGHDK, CDR2 SYGVNS. This CDR3 has 17 residues. Trimming removed 1 base from V and 2 bases from J; junction bases left unmatched: 9. CDR3 sequence: CASSEWTGGPDQETQYF. CDR3 coding DNA: TGTGCCAGCAGTGAATGGACGGGAGGGCCCGATCAAGAGACCCAGTACTTC.

This clone was seen a few times. The chain couples TRBV2 to TRBJ1-4; no definite D call. The CDR3 runs 12 residues. The V and J ends lost 5 bases and 8 bases respectively, with 9 bases between them. Germline V gene lookup returns CDR1 SNHLY and CDR2 FYNNEI. In DNA form, the CDR3 reads TGTGCCAGCAGTTCCGGTCCCGAAAAACTGTTTTTT. It codes for CASSSGPEKLFF.

The chain links TRBV27 to TRBJ1-1; TRBD1 matches 9 bases. V lost 1 base, J lost 8 bases, and 8 bases stayed unmatched. The CDR3 runs 15 residues. The germline gives CDR1 MNHEY, CDR2 SMNVEV (reference sequence). CDR3 sequence reads: CASSLYGGQGAEAFF. CDR3 DNA sequence: TGTGCCAGCAGTTTATATGGGGGACAGGGCGCGGAAGCTTTCTTT.

The V and J genes are TRBV14 and TRBJ2-3; tentative D call: TRBD1 (6 bases). Germline V gene data show CDR1 as SGHDN and CDR2 as FVKESK. The CDR3 runs to 18 residues. Deletions cut 1 base from V and 1 base from J, with 18 bases between. The CDR3 loop is CASSQVFGYRVGTDTQYF. DNA for the CDR3: TGTGCCAGCAGCCAAGTTTTTGGTTACAGGGTAGGCACAGATACGCAGTATTTT.

The chain couples TRBV7-2 to TRBJ2-7; D might be TRBD2 (5 bases). Trimming took off 1 base at V and 0 bases at J, with 13 bases between the two ends. Germline lookup yields CDR1 SGHTA and CDR2 FQGNSA. The CDR3 has 16 residues. Here the CDR3 reads CASSLVGGSSSYEQYF. The CDR3 DNA follows: TGTGCCAGCAGCTTAGTCGGCGGGTCTTCCTCCTACGAGCAGTACTTC. The entire variable domain, with the rest obtained from reference TRBV7-2 and TRBJ2-7, is as follows: GAGVSQSPSNKVTEKGKDVELRCDPISGHTALYWYRQSLGQGLEFLIYFQGNSAPDKSGLPSDRFSAERTGGSVSTLTIQRTQQEDSAVYLCASSLVGGSSSYEQYFGPGTRLTVT.

This clone has a handful of counts. The rearrangement joins TRBV30 to TRBJ1-2, with D possibly TRBD1 on 5 matching bases. This CDR3 spans 13 amino acids. V was cut by 0 bases and J by 1 base, with 6 bases left in between. Per the germline V gene, CDR1 is GTSNPN and CDR2 is SVGIG (reference sequence). This chain's CDR3 is CAWSVDSNYGYTF. The CDR3 nucleotides are TGTGCCTGGAGTGTCGACAGTAACTATGGCTACACCTTC.

The chain has TRBV5-1 and TRBJ2-3; 9 bases are shared with TRBD1. Trimming cost V 4 bases and J 4 bases; bases outside gene matches: 4. The germline V gene has CDR1 SGHRS and CDR2 YFSETQ. There are 14 residues in the CDR3. CDR3 protein: CASSLRTGADTQYF. In nucleotides, the CDR3 is TGCGCCAGCAGCCTTAGGACAGGGGCAGATACGCAGTATTTT.

The rearrangement links TRBV5-4 to TRBJ1-2, with TRBD1 matching 8 bases. CDR3 length equals 14 residues. CDR1 SGHNT and CDR2 YYREEE come from the germline V gene (reference sequence). The V and J ends lost 4 bases and 8 bases, in that order; junction bases with no gene match: 10. The CDR3 DNA sequence: TGTGCCAGCAGCGACTTGGACAGGGCTAGGGGCTACACCTTC. This encodes CASSDLDRARGYTF.

This clone was observed a few times. The rearrangement links TRBV7-9 to TRBJ1-2, with D uncertain. Germline V lookup: CDR1 SEHNR, CDR2 FQNEAQ (reference sequence). V was pared by 5 bases and J by 8 bases, with 18 bases between. This CDR3 is 14 amino acids long. CDR3 coding DNA: TGTGCCAGCAGCCCGCAGCCGGGAAGGGAGGGCTACACCTTC. This codes for CASSPQPGREGYTF.

This chain uses TRBV14 with TRBJ1-3; D possibly corresponds to TRBD1 (6 bases). Germline V gene lookup returns CDR1 SGHDN and CDR2 FVKESK. The CDR3 totals 16 residues. V lost 6 bases and J 0 bases, leaving 15 bases between the germline ends. CDR3 sequence reads: CASSQIQGTSGNTIYF. In DNA, the CDR3 is TGTGCCAGCAGTCAAATCCAGGGGACCTCTGGAAACACCATATATTTT.

CDR3 region: CASSLSGQSYEQYF. The CDR3, as DNA: TGTGCCAGCAGTCTCTCGGGACAGTCCTACGAGCAGTACTTC. The rearrangement links TRBV6-1 to TRBJ2-7, with 7 positions matching TRBD1. CDR3 size: 14 residues. The junction had 5 bases not matched to a gene; V was cut back by 5 bases and J by 1 base. Germline V gives CDR1 MNHNS, CDR2 SASEGT.

This clone appeared a single time. The chain links TRBV30 to TRBJ2-7, with TRBD2 matching 7 bases. The CDR3 length is 13 residues. Trimming removed 5 bases from V and 7 bases from J; junction bases left unmatched: 11. Germline V lookup: CDR1 GTSNPN, CDR2 SVGIG (reference sequence). The CDR3 coding sequence is TGTGCCTGGGTCTTAAGGGCGGGAGTAGAGCAGTACTTC. Its protein product is CAWVLRAGVEQYF. Drawing the rest from reference TRBV30 and TRBJ2-7, the complete variable domain is SQTIHQWPATLVQPVGSPLSLECTVEGTSNPNLYWYRQAAGRGLQLLFYSVGIGQISSEVPQNLSASRPQDRQFILSSKKLLLSDSGFYLCAWVLRAGVEQYFGPGTRLTVT.

For this clone: Its ends do not fully match the called genes, so a read error is possible. The chain has TRBV7-9 and TRBJ1-6; D not resolved. The CDR3 spans 11 residues. The V gene's germline CDR1 is SEHNR and CDR2 FQNEAQ (reference sequence). CDR3 coding DNA: TGTGCCAGCAGCTTAGTGGGCAGGAAACGCTTT. This codes for CASSLVGRKRF. Filled out from reference TRBV7-9 and TRBJ1-6, the complete variable domain reads DTGVSQNPRHKITKRGQNVTFRCDPISEHNRLYWYRQTLGQGPEFLTYFQNEAQLEKSRLLSDRFSAERPKGSFSTLEIQRTEQGDSAMYLCASSLVGRKRFGNGTRLTVT.

The gene calls are TRBV28 and TRBJ1-1; unclear D gene. Germline V CDR1 and CDR2: MDHEN, SYDVKM. The CDR3 length is 13 residues. The V end was cut by 5 bases, the J end by 4 bases, with 11 bases between. The CDR3 region has the DNA TGTGCCAGCAGTCAAGGGAGTCGCACTGAAGCTTTCTTT. Protein sequence: CASSQGSRTEAFF.